The 10 T cell receptor beta chains presented below share a single source sample, sequenced in a study of T cells in Graves' hyperthyroidism and ophthalmopathy. TCR beta CDR3 regions were amplified from RNA. With the HTBI primer set, the TCR CDR3 went through a first round of RT-PCR. Using its own MiXCR run on the multiplex PCR reads, TCRdb lists one record per CDR3 protein. Among 700,000 or so distinct CDR3 sequences listed, roughly 15% were seen once. The sample taken for sequencing was blood. These receptors were obtained from a man aged 18 to 30 with Graves' hyperthyroidism.

This clonotype was seen repeatedly, ten times or more. A read error may account for a junction end that differs from germline. V usage is TRBV5-1 and J usage is TRBJ1-6; D might be TRBD1 (6 bases). Germline CDR1 is SGHRS and CDR2 is YFSETQ. This CDR3 spans 13 amino acids. CDR3 nucleotide sequence: TGCGCCAGCAGTTTGGCAGGGGTTTCACCCCTCCACTTT. Its translation: CASSLAGVSPLHF.

This clonotype came up many times. The chain recombines TRBV18 with TRBJ2-7, with 7 bases that match TRBD1. The CDR3 extends over 14 amino acids. Germline values: CDR1 KGHSH, CDR2 LQKENI. After removal of 6 bases from V and 0 bases from J, the junction contained 5 bases not matched to a gene. DNA for the CDR3: TGTGCCAGCTCGTGGACAGGAGACTCCTACGAGCAGTACTTC. It encodes CASSWTGDSYEQYF.

The chain carries TRBV9 and TRBJ2-6, with 8 bases matching TRBD1. CDR3 length equals 18 residues. The junction had 7 bases not matched to a gene; V was cut back by 2 bases and J by 0 bases. Germline CDR1 and CDR2: SGDLS and YYNGEE. The CDR3 region has the DNA TGTGCCAGCAGCGTGACAGGGGCCTTAATCTCTGGGGCCAACGTCCTGACTTTC. This sequence encodes CASSVTGALISGANVLTF.

The table lists this clonotype with many counts. The rearrangement uses TRBV28 and TRBJ1-5; D gene uncertain. This CDR3 comprises 13 residues. Deletions cut 4 bases from V and 6 bases from J, with 10 bases between. Germline V gives CDR1 MDHEN, CDR2 SYDVKM. The CDR3 DNA reads TGTGCCAGCAGTTGGTCGGGGAGTCAGCCCCAGCATTTT. This codes for CASSWSGSQPQHF.

This chain uses TRBV7-9 with TRBJ2-7; possible D gene TRBD1, 7 bases. The V gene lost 4 bases and the J gene lost 2 bases, with 12 bases spanning the gap. The germline CDR1 and CDR2 sequences are SEHNR and FQNEAQ (reference sequence). The CDR3 has 14 residues. The DNA of the CDR3 is TGTGCCAGCAGCTCCCCAGGGGGGCCCTACGAGCAGTACTTC. It yields the protein CASSSPGGPYEQYF.

This clonotype has more than one count but fewer than ten. Since a much larger clone is just one base distant, this may be a read error. This chain links TRBV28 with TRBJ1-5, with TRBD1 matching over 7 bases. The CDR3 spans 17 residues. From germline, CDR1 is MDHEN and CDR2 SYDVKM. CDR3 nucleotides: TGTGCCAGCAGCCGGACAGGCCGAGGGATTAGCAATCAGCCCCAGCGTTTT. This gives the protein CASSRTGRGISNQPQRF.

This clonotype has more than one count but fewer than ten. The chain couples TRBV20-1 to TRBJ2-3; 8 positions match TRBD2. Germline CDR1 reads DFQATT; CDR2 reads SNEGSKA (reference sequence). This CDR3 comprises 14 residues. V lost 7 bases, J lost 6 bases, and 12 bases stayed unmatched. The CDR3 bases are TGCAGTGTAAGAGGGTTTAGCGGGACCGATACGCAGTATTTT. Amino acid sequence: CSVRGFSGTDTQYF.

This clonotype was picked up many times. The V call is TRBV28, the J call TRBJ2-3; unclear D gene. V lost 4 bases, J lost 0 bases, and 26 bases lay in between. This CDR3 spans 20 amino acids. Per germline, CDR1 MDHEN and CDR2 SYDVKM. The CDR3 reads CASSYTGPWSSRASTDTQYF. CDR3 sequence (DNA): TGTGCCAGCAGTTATACGGGCCCCTGGTCTTCGCGTGCTAGCACAGATACGCAGTATTTT. The whole variable domain, remainder taken from reference TRBV28 and TRBJ2-3, is DVKVTQSSRYLVKRTGEKVFLECVQDMDHENMFWYRQDPGLGLRLIYFSYDVKMKEKGDIPEGYSVSREKKERFSLILESASTNQTSMYLCASSYTGPWSSRASTDTQYFGPGTRLTVL.

This clonotype was seen only a few times. This chain joins TRBV7-2 and TRBJ2-1; D perhaps matches TRBD1 (5 bases). With 1 base removed from V and 10 bases from J, the gap between germline ends came to 8 bases. The CDR3 runs 12 residues. The germline V gene has CDR1 SGHTA and CDR2 FQGNSA. DNA of the CDR3: TGTGCCAGCAGCTTAGTCTGGGGCGAGCAGTTCTTC. It codes for CASSLVWGEQFF.

The chain links TRBV5-1 to TRBJ2-2, with a tentative D call TRBD2 (5 bases). The V gene lost 3 bases and the J gene lost 6 bases, with 12 bases spanning the gap. Germline V lookup: CDR1 SGHRS, CDR2 YFSETQ. The CDR3 covers 14 residues. The CDR3 bases are TGCGCCAGCAGCTCTCCCGGACTTTCCGGGGAGCTGTTTTTT. This translates into CASSSPGLSGELFF.